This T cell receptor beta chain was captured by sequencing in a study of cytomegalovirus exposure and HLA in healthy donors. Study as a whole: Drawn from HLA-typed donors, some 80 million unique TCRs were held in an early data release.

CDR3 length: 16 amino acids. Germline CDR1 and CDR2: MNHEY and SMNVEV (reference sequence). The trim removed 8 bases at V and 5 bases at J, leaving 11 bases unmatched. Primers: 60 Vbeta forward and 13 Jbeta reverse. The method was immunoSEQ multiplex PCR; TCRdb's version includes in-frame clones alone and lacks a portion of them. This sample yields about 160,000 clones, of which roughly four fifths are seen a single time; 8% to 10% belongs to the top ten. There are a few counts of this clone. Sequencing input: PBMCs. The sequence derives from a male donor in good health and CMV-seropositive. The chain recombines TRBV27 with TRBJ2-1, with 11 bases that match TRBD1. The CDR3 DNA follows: TGTGCCAGCCGACGATACGGGACAGGGGGAAACAATGAGCAGTTCTTC. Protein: CASRRYGTGGNNEQFF.